This is a list of T cell receptor beta chains from one sample in a study of cytomegalovirus exposure and HLA in healthy donors. This table comes from immunoSEQ multiplex PCR, and its TCRdb copy is limited to in-frame clones, with some not included. The table has 90,000 to 110,000 clones, 81% seen once; the top ten hold roughly 2.2%. Sequencing was performed on PBMCs. The source of these receptors is a young woman in good health and CMV-seronegative. Both conserved end residues are part of each CDR3. The D gene is left open where the match is weak. A clone size is listed for some rows: how often the clone was seen (once, few, many), or a class if it is expanded.

j_call v_call cdr3_length d_call clone_size cdr3_aa cdr3_nt
TRBJ2-1 TRBV27 14 - - CASSFSSSYNEQFF TGTGCCAGCAGTTTTAGCAGCTCCTACAATGAGCAGTTCTTC
TRBJ2-2 TRBV5-1 16 TRBD1 - CASSLRDRGHVGELFF TGCGCCAGCAGCCTCCGGGACAGGGGGCATGTCGGGGAGCTGTTTTTT
TRBJ2-1 TRBV7-9 16 TRBD2 - CASSPYYTGTRDEQFF TGTGCCAGCAGCCCTTACTATACCGGGACTAGGGATGAGCAGTTCTTC
TRBJ2-3 TRBV14 17 - - CASSQERSQLSTDTQYF TGTGCCAGCAGCCAAGAAAGATCACAGCTTAGCACAGATACGCAGTATTTT
TRBJ2-1 TRBV14 15 - - CASSQVLSFGGEQFF TGTGCCAGCAGCCAAGTCCTCAGTTTTGGCGGGGAGCAGTTCTTC
TRBJ2-2 TRBV7-3 15 - few CASSLNGGNTGELFF TGTGCCAGCAGCTTAAATGGCGGAAACACCGGGGAGCTGTTTTTT
TRBJ1-2 TRBV7-6 18 TRBD1 few CASSLAGPNGQGAWGYTF TGTGCCAGCAGCTTAGCAGGGCCGAACGGACAGGGGGCTTGGGGCTACACCTTC
TRBJ2-3 TRBV6-6 14 - - CASSLSRDTDTQYF TGTGCCAGCAGCTTAAGTCGGGACACAGATACGCAGTATTTT
TRBJ2-2 TRBV28 15 TRBD2 - CASNPAGGRTGELFF TGTGCCAGCAACCCAGCGGGAGGTAGGACCGGGGAGCTGTTTTTT
TRBJ2-2 TRBV2 14 - - CASSGTRSTGELFF TGTGCCAGCTCTGGCACCCGCTCGACCGGGGAGCTGTTTTTT
TRBJ1-5 TRBV6-1 13 - - CASVSQFNQPQHF TGTGCCAGCGTTTCACAGTTCAATCAGCCCCAGCATTTT
TRBJ2-5 TRBV11-2 14 - - CASSQGQNQETQYF TGTGCCAGCAGCCAAGGACAAAATCAAGAGACCCAGTACTTC
TRBJ2-7 TRBV7-2 14 - few CASSKEAGGYEQYF TGTGCCAGCAGCAAAGAGGCCGGGGGTTACGAGCAGTACTTC
TRBJ1-2 TRBV4-1 17 - - CASSHEAAGGGGIGYTF TGCGCCAGCAGCCATGAGGCGGCTGGGGGGGGTGGTATTGGCTACACCTTC
TRBJ2-7 TRBV10-3 14 TRBD2 - CATAVGGGPGEQYF TGTGCCACCGCGGTCGGGGGAGGGCCCGGCGAGCAGTACTTC
TRBJ1-3 TRBV9 15 - few CASSVRGGTGNTIYF TGTGCCAGCAGCGTACGGGGAGGGACTGGAAACACCATATATTTT
TRBJ2-7 TRBV7-9 12 TRBD1 - CSSSFGQGLFVF TGTTCCAGCAGTTTCGGACAGGGTTTATTCGTCTTC
TRBJ2-5 TRBV25-1 14 TRBD2 few CASSPGGPTETQYF TGTGCCAGCAGTCCGGGGGGGCCCACGGAGACCCAGTACTTC
TRBJ2-2 TRBV10-3 17 TRBD2 - CAISETSGSRVVGELFF TGTGCCATCAGTGAAACTAGCGGGAGTAGGGTGGTCGGGGAGCTGTTTTTT
TRBJ2-7 TRBV11-2 14 TRBD1 - CASTRRDRSYEQYF TGTGCCAGCACCCGTAGGGACAGGAGCTACGAGCAGTACTTC
TRBJ1-5 TRBV11-2 13 - - CASSLAVNQPQHF TGTGCCAGCAGCTTAGCCGTGAATCAGCCCCAGCATTTT
TRBJ2-3 TRBV7-9 14 TRBD1 - CSSSQRQGADTQYF TGTTCCAGCAGCCAAAGACAGGGGGCAGATACGCAGTATTTT
TRBJ2-7 TRBV4-2 16 - - CASSQSPGDGGYEQYF TGTGCCAGCAGCCAAAGCCCAGGGGACGGAGGCTACGAGCAGTACTTC
TRBJ1-2 TRBV10-3 15 - - CAISASGQSANGYTF TGTGCCATCAGTGCATCAGGACAATCCGCCAATGGCTACACCTTC
TRBJ2-5 TRBV5-6 15 - - CASSRPSGMQETQYF TGTGCCAGCAGCCGTCCAAGCGGAATGCAAGAGACCCAGTACTTC
TRBJ2-5 TRBV6-1 15 - - CASSEDVAVGWGQYF TGTGCCAGCAGTGAAGACGTAGCGGTGGGATGGGGCCAGTACTTC
TRBJ2-6 TRBV19 16 - once CASSIGGGPGANVLTF TGTGCCAGTAGTATAGGTGGGGGCCCTGGGGCCAACGTCCTGACTTTC
TRBJ1-2 TRBV12-5 14 - - CASGLDRANYGYTF TGTGCTAGTGGTTTGGACAGGGCTAACTATGGCTACACCTTC
TRBJ2-1 TRBV19 13 - - CASSITQDYEQFF TGTGCCAGTAGTATCACCCAAGACTATGAGCAGTTCTTC
TRBJ1-2 TRBV25-1 15 TRBD1 - CASSVRGQGARGYTF TGTGCCAGCAGTGTCAGGGGGCAGGGGGCGCGCGGCTACACCTTC
TRBJ2-5 TRBV7-9 18 TRBD2 - CASSLVFAGGNRGETQYF TGTGCCAGCAGCTTAGTTTTTGCGGGAGGGAACCGTGGGGAGACCCAGTACTTC
TRBJ2-4 TRBV11-3 13 - - CASSLDVQNIQYF TGTGCCAGCAGCTTAGATGTCCAGAACATTCAGTACTTC
TRBJ1-2 TRBV4-1 15 TRBD1 - CASSQPTGQIGGYTF TGCGCCAGCAGCCAACCCACGGGACAGATCGGCGGCTACACCTTC
TRBJ1-2 TRBV12-5 16 - - CASGSPPRSGVGGYTF TGTGCTAGTGGTTCGCCCCCCCGGTCTGGAGTCGGGGGCTACACCTTC
TRBJ2-3 TRBV9 14 TRBD2 - CASSERGATDTQYF TGTGCCAGCAGCGAGCGGGGGGCCACAGATACGCAGTATTTT
TRBJ2-2 TRBV9 17 TRBD1 - CASSAGWGRGPTGELFF TGTGCCAGCAGCGCCGGGTGGGGCAGGGGGCCCACCGGGGAGCTGTTTTTT
TRBJ2-2 TRBV5-4 20 TRBD2 - CASSHRPGTSGYQNTGELFF TGTGCCAGCAGCCACCGTCCCGGGACTAGCGGGTATCAGAACACCGGGGAGCTGTTTTTT
TRBJ2-7 TRBV4-1 16 TRBD2 - CASSRGVAGVAYEQYF TGCGCCAGCAGCCGAGGGGTGGCGGGAGTTGCCTACGAGCAGTACTTC
TRBJ2-2 TRBV12-2 15 - - CASRPRELNTGELFF TGTGCAAGTCGCCCTAGGGAGCTGAACACCGGGGAGCTGTTTTTT
TRBJ2-3 TRBV6-5 13 - - CASNQPTLDTQYF TGTGCCAGCAATCAACCAACTTTAGATACGCAGTATTTT
TRBJ2-7 TRBV11-3 13 TRBD1 - CASSFTGDVEQYF TGTGCCAGCAGCTTTACAGGGGACGTAGAGCAGTACTTC
TRBJ2-7 TRBV11-2 12 - once CASRGLDYEQYF TGTGCCAGCAGAGGGCTTGACTACGAGCAGTACTTC